Many counts were recorded for the clone carrying this T cell receptor (beta chain). The data are from a study of human T cells and chemical hapten exposure. TCRdb recomputed calls from the RACE reads with MiXCR, one row per CDR3 protein. Counted here are about 180,000 distinct CDR3 sequences, almost 30% occurring once; the ten biggest clones make up under 3%. The CDR3 covers 12 residues. V was clipped by 6 bases and J by 3 bases; unmatched bases: 4. CDR1 and CDR2 from the germline V gene are SQVTM and ANQGSEA. Time point given: pre-sensitization, week 0. Treatment defined: therapeutic diphenylcyclopropenone sensitization with weekly scalp DPC. Someone pulled total RNA out of unfractionated whole blood.

The source is a woman in her thirties with alopecia areata. Some clones in this sample may be carry-over from other donors' samples. The rearrangement uses TRBV29-1 and TRBJ1-1, with 7 bases aligning to TRBD1. Specimen: whole blood, collected in connection with sensitization to the hapten diphenylcyclopropenone (DPC). CDR3 sequence: CSVTGVDTEAFF. The CDR3 DNA sequence: TGCAGCGTCACAGGGGTAGACACTGAAGCTTTCTTT.